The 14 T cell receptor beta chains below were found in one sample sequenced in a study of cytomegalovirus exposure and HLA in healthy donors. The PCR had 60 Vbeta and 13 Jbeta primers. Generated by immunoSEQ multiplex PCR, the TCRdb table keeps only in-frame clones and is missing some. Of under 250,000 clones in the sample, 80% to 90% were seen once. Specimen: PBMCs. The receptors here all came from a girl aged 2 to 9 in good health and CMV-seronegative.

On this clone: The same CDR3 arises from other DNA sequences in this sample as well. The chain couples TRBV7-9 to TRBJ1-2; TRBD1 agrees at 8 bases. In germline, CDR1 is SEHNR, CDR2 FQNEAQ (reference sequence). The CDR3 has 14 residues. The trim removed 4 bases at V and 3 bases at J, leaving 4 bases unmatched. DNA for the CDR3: TGTGCCAGCAGCTCCGGACAGGGCGACTATGGCTACACCTTC. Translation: CASSSGQGDYGYTF.

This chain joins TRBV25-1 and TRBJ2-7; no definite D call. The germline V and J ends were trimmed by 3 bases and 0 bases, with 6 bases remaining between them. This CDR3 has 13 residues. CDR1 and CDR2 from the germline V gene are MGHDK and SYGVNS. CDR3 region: CASSDPYSYEQYF. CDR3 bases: TGTGCCAGCAGTGACCCCTACTCCTACGAGCAGTACTTC.

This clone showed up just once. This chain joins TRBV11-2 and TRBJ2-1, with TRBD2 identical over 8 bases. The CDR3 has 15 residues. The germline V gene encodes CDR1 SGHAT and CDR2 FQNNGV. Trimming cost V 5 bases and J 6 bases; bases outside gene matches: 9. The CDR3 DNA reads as TGTGCCAGCAGCCCGGGAGGGGGGGACTTCAATGAGCAGTTCTTC. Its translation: CASSPGGGDFNEQFF. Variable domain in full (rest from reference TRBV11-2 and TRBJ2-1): EAGVAQSPRYKIIEKRQSVAFWCNPISGHATLYWYQQILGQGPKLLIQFQNNGVVDDSQLPKDRFSAERLKGVDSTLKIQPAKLEDSAVYLCASSPGGGDFNEQFFGPGTRLTVL.

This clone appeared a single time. CDR3 loop: CASSSGGLAGGEDTQYF. The CDR3 DNA reads TGCGCCAGCAGCTCCGGGGGTCTAGCGGGAGGGGAAGATACGCAGTATTTT. J is TRBJ2-3 and V is TRBV5-1; TRBD2 matches at 12 bases. From germline, CDR1 is SGHRS and CDR2 YFSETQ. This CDR3 contains 17 residues. J lost 5 bases, V lost 3 bases, and 10 bases had no gene match.

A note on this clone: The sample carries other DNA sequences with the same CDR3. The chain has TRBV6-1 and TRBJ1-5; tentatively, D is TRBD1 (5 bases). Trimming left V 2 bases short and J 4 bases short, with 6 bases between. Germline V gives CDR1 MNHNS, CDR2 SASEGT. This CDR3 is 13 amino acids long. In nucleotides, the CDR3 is TGTGCCAGCAGTGAACGGGGGAATCAGCCCCAGCATTTT. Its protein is CASSERGNQPQHF.

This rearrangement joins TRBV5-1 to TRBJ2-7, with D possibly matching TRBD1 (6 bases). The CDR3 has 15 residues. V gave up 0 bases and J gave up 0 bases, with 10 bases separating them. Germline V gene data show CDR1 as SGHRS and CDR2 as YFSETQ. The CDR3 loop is CASSLGAGVSYEQYF. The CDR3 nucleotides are TGCGCCAGCAGCTTGGGGGCAGGGGTCTCCTACGAGCAGTACTTC. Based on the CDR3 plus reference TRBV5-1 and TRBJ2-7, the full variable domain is KAGVTQTPRYLIKTRGQQVTLSCSPISGHRSVSWYQQTPGQGLQFLFEYFSETQRNKGNFPGRFSGRQFSNSRSEMNVSTLELGDSALYLCASSLGAGVSYEQYFGPGTRLTVT.

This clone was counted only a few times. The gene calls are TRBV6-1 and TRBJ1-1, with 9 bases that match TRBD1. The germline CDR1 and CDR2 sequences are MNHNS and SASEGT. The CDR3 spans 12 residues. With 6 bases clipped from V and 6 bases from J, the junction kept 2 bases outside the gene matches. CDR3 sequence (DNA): TGTGCCAGCAGCAGGACAGGGGCTGAAGCTTTCTTT. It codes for CASSRTGAEAFF.

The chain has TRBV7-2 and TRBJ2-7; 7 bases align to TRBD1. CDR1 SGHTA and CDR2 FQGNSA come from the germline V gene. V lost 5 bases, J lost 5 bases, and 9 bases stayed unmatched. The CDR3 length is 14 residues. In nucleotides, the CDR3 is TGTGCCAGCAGCCCCCAGACAGGGTTCCACGAGCAGTACTTC. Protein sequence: CASSPQTGFHEQYF.

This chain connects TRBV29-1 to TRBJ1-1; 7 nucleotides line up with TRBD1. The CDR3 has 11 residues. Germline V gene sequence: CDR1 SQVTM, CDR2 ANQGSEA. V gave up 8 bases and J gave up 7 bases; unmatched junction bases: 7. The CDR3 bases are TGCAGCTCTTACAGGGGCAATGAAGCTTTCTTT. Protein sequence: CSSYRGNEAFF. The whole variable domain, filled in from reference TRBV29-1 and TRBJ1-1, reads SAVISQKPSRDICQRGTSLTIQCQVDSQVTMMFWYRQQPGQSLTLIATANQGSEATYESGFVIDKFPISRPNLTFSTLTVSNMSPEDSSIYLCSSYRGNEAFFGQGTRLTVV.

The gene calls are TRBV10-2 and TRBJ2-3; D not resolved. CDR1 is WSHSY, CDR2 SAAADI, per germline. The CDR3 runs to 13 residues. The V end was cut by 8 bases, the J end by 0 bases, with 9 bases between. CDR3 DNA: TGCGCCAGCCGTTTTCCTAGCACAGATACGCAGTATTTT. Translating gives CASRFPSTDTQYF.

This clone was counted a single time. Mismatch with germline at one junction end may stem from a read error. CDR3: CSSSHTGIGNTIYF. In DNA form, the CDR3 reads TGTTCCAGCAGCCATACAGGGATAGGAAACACCATATATTTT. This chain joins TRBV7-9 and TRBJ1-3; tentative D call: TRBD1 (6 bases). Per the germline V gene, CDR1 is SEHNR and CDR2 is FQNEAQ (reference sequence). The CDR3 extends over 14 amino acids.

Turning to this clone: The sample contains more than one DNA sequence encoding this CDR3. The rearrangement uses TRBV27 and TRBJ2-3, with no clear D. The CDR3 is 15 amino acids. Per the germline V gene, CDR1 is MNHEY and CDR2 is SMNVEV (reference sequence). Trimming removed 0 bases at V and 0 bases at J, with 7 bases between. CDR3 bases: TGTGCCAGCAGTTTATCGCGCCGGAGCACAGATACGCAGTATTTT. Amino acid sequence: CASSLSRRSTDTQYF.

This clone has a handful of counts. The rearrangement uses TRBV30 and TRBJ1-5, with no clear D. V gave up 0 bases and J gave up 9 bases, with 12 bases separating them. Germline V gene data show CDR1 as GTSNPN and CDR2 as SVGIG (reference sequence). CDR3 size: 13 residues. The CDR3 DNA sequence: TGTGCCTGGAGTGTACTGGTCGGAGGGCCCCAGCATTTT. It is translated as CAWSVLVGGPQHF.

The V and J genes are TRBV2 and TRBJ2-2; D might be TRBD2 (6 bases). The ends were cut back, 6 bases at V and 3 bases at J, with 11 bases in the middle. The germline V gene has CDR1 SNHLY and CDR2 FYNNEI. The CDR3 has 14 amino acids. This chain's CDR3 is CASRWGVDTGELFF. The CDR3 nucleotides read TGTGCCAGCAGGTGGGGGGTCGACACCGGGGAGCTGTTTTTT.